A single sample gave rise to the 2 T cell receptor beta chains below, sequenced in a study of blood T cell repertoires in COVID-19. Measured with immunoSEQ multiplex PCR; TCRdb has only the in-frame clones, and not every one. The sample has over 300,000 clones, approximately 88% seen once. The sequenced material came from PBMCs or T cells enriched from blood (not recorded which). The receptors stem from a woman in her twenties or thirties with acute COVID-19.

The chain combines TRBV3-1 (or the pseudogene TRBV3-2) with TRBJ2-1; tentative D call: TRBD2 (6 bases). Trimming left V 2 bases short and J 10 bases short, with 15 bases between. This CDR3 region has 14 residues. The germline V gene encodes CDR1 LGHDT and CDR2 YNNKEL (reference sequence). CDR3 bases: TGTGCCAGCAGCCAAAGGACTCCTCGGGGGGAGCAGTTCTTC. It specifies CASSQRTPRGEQFF.

The genes are TRBV4-1 and TRBJ2-2, with TRBD1 identical over 7 bases. This CDR3 is 16 amino acids long. V was pared by 3 bases and J by 5 bases, with 9 bases of the junction left unmatched. Germline values: CDR1 MGHRA, CDR2 YSYEKL. The CDR3 DNA follows: TGCGCCAGCAGCCATTCTGACAGGGATGTGACCGGGGAGCTGTTTTTT. It codes for CASSHSDRDVTGELFF.